The 22 T cell receptor beta chains presented below share a single source sample, sequenced in a study of blood T cell repertoires in COVID-19. Some clones are missing from TCRdb's copy, which holds only in-frame ones; the method was immunoSEQ multiplex PCR. The data contain around 200,000 clones, about 83% of them singletons. Sequencing used peripheral blood. The receptors shown here come from a woman between 18 and 29 years old who had recovered from COVID-19.

V and J are TRBV23-1 and TRBJ2-1; D possibly corresponds to TRBD2 (5 bases). TRBV23-1 is an ORF, and what it does is uncertain. Trimming took off 4 bases at V and 13 bases at J, with 26 bases between the two ends. This CDR3 region has 16 residues. CDR3 coding DNA: TGCGCCAGCAGTCTGACGAAACCACCGGGGTCCGATTACCAGTTCTTC. It codes for CASSLTKPPGSDYQFF.

The gene calls are TRBV27 and TRBJ1-5, with 9 bases aligning to TRBD1. This CDR3 comprises 15 residues. From germline, CDR1 is MNHEY and CDR2 SMNVEV (reference sequence). With V trimmed by 6 bases and J by 3 bases, 6 bases remained unmatched. The DNA of the CDR3 is TGTGCCAGCAGGCCGACAGGGGGTGACAATCAGCCCCAGCATTTT. The encoded protein is CASRPTGGDNQPQHF.

This chain links TRBV3-1 (or the pseudogene TRBV3-2) with TRBJ2-3; D is unclear. The CDR3 is made up of 14 amino acids. Trimming shortened V by 3 bases and J by 4 bases, and 11 bases separated the two germline ends. Germline-derived CDR1 and CDR2 are LGHDT and YNNKEL (reference sequence). CDR3 loop: CASSHLGQADTQYF. The CDR3 coding sequence is TGTGCCAGCAGCCATTTGGGTCAGGCAGATACGCAGTATTTT.

This chain links TRBV9 with TRBJ2-1, with 7 bases identical to TRBD1. Germline loops: CDR1 SGDLS, CDR2 YYNGEE. This CDR3 is built from 14 residues. V dropped 0 bases and J dropped 5; count of bases not matched to a gene: 2. As DNA, the CDR3 is TGTGCCAGCAGCGTAGGGACAGGTAACAATGAGCAGTTCTTC. Amino acid sequence: CASSVGTGNNEQFF.

The chain carries TRBV6-4 and TRBJ2-2; D gene uncertain. This CDR3 region has 13 residues. Germline assignment: CDR1 MRHNA and CDR2 SNTAGT. V lost 0 bases to trimming and J lost 8 bases, with 7 bases between them. The CDR3 protein is CASSDSYLGELFF. The CDR3 region has the DNA TGTGCCAGCAGTGACTCCTACCTAGGGGAGCTGTTTTTT.

Here the CDR3 reads CASKTSGRTYNEQFF. The CDR3, as DNA: TGCGCCAGCAAGACTAGCGGGAGGACCTACAATGAGCAGTTCTTC. The chain combines TRBV5-1 with TRBJ2-1; 13 nucleotides match TRBD2. J was trimmed by 2 bases and V by 6 bases; bases with no gene match: 2. CDR1 and CDR2 from the germline V gene are SGHRS and YFSETQ. The length of the CDR3 is 15 residues. Full variable domain (missing parts from reference TRBV5-1 and TRBJ2-1): KAGVTQTPRYLIKTRGQQVTLSCSPISGHRSVSWYQQTPGQGLQFLFEYFSETQRNKGNFPGRFSGRQFSNSRSEMNVSTLELGDSALYLCASKTSGRTYNEQFFGPGTRLTVL.

This clone was seen only once. This same CDR3 is encoded by further DNA sequences in the sample. J is TRBJ2-3 and V is TRBV18; 13 nucleotides match TRBD2. The trim removed 3 bases at V and 1 base at J, leaving 1 base unmatched. CDR3 length equals 16 residues. From germline, CDR1 is KGHSH and CDR2 LQKENI. This chain's CDR3 is CASSPGLAGGTDTQYF. CDR3 nucleotides: TGTGCCAGCTCACCCGGACTAGCGGGAGGCACAGATACGCAGTATTTT. The complete variable domain, with remaining parts taken from reference TRBV18 and TRBJ2-3, reads NAGVMQNPRHLVRRRGQEARLRCSPMKGHSHVYWYRQLPEEGLKFMVYLQKENIIDESGMPKERFSAEFPKEGPSILRIQQVVRGDSAAYFCASSPGLAGGTDTQYFGPGTRLTVL.

The rearrangement uses TRBV29-1 and TRBJ2-1, with 12 bases matching TRBD1. V shed 5 bases and J 10 bases; nucleotides not matched to a gene: 12. Per germline, CDR1 SQVTM and CDR2 ANQGSEA. The CDR3 spans 15 residues. CDR3 sequence (DNA): TGCAGCGTTCAAGCCTCCGGGACAGGGGGCCTAGAGCAGTTCTTC. This encodes CSVQASGTGGLEQFF.

The chain carries TRBV6-2 or TRBV6-3 and TRBJ1-5; tentatively, D is TRBD1 (5 bases). The V and J ends lost 2 bases and 9 bases respectively, with 17 bases between them. CDR3 length: 15 residues. Germline CDR1 reads MNHEY; CDR2 reads SVGEGT. CDR3 bases: TGTGCCAGCAGTTACGAGGGACTCTCCGGTGGGCCCCAGCATTTT. This sequence encodes CASSYEGLSGGPQHF.

The rearrangement links TRBV24-1 to TRBJ1-2; possible D gene TRBD1, 5 bases. The CDR3 contains 12 residues. V was shortened by 4 bases and J by 5 bases, with 7 bases between the two germline ends. CDR1 is KGHDR and CDR2 is SFDVKD in the germline V gene. The DNA for the CDR3 is TGTGCCACCAGTGAACCAGGGTATGGCTACACCTTC. Translation: CATSEPGYGYTF.

This clone was counted only a few times. This sequence joins TRBV5-5 and TRBJ1-1; 7 nucleotides align to TRBD1. Germline loops: CDR1 SGHKS, CDR2 YYEKEE (reference sequence). After removal of 4 bases from V and 1 base from J, the junction contained 4 bases not matched to a gene. The CDR3 totals 14 residues. The CDR3 protein is CASSIQGSNTEAFF. The CDR3 nucleotides are TGTGCCAGCAGCATACAGGGGTCGAACACTGAAGCTTTCTTT. Based on the CDR3 plus reference TRBV5-5 and TRBJ1-1, the full variable domain is DAGVTQSPTHLIKTRGQQVTLRCSPISGHKSVSWYQQVLGQGPQFIFQYYEKEERGRGNFPDRFSARQFPNYSSELNVNALLLGDSALYLCASSIQGSNTEAFFGQGTRLTVV.

The rearrangement links TRBV6-5 to TRBJ2-3; maybe TRBD2 (5 bases). Germline-derived CDR1 and CDR2 are MNHEY and SVGAGI. This CDR3 spans 15 amino acids. Trimming cost V 5 bases and J 2 bases, with 14 bases left between them. CDR3: CASSSPRGDTDTQYF. CDR3 coding DNA: TGTGCCAGCAGTAGTCCCCGGGGAGACACAGATACGCAGTATTTT.

The genes are TRBV7-9 and TRBJ2-7; 9 bases align to TRBD1. Germline V gene lookup returns CDR1 SEHNR and CDR2 FQNEAQ (reference sequence). V shed 4 bases and J 6 bases; nucleotides not matched to a gene: 7. The CDR3 has 14 amino acids. As DNA, the CDR3 is TGTGCCAGCAGCTGGGACAGGGTGCAGTCCGAGCAGTACTTC. Translated, it gives CASSWDRVQSEQYF.

The DNA for the CDR3 is TGCGCCAGCAGCCAAGTGGGGACTATGGTTGAGCAGTTCTTC. The encoded protein is CASSQVGTMVEQFF. V and J are TRBV4-1 and TRBJ2-1; TRBD2 matches at 7 bases. V was pared by 1 base and J by 9 bases, with 6 bases of the junction left unmatched. The CDR3 loop spans 14 amino acids. The germline gives CDR1 MGHRA, CDR2 YSYEKL.

V and J are TRBV23-1 and TRBJ2-5; 9 positions agree with TRBD1. TRBV23-1 is flagged as an ORF with uncertain function. The V gene end was trimmed by 1 base and the J gene end by 5 bases; junction bases not matched to a gene: 2. The CDR3 contains 14 residues. The CDR3 protein is CASSQLTGGETQYF. Here the CDR3 DNA reads TGCGCCAGCAGTCAATTGACAGGGGGGGAGACCCAGTACTTC.

This clone was observed a single time. The V and J genes are TRBV6-5 and TRBJ2-1, with 7 positions matching TRBD1. Germline CDR1 MNHEY, CDR2 SVGAGI. The CDR3 consists of 15 residues. J lost 0 bases, V lost 6 bases, and 5 bases had no gene match. DNA for the CDR3: TGTGCCAGCAGGCCCGGGACAGACTCCTACAATGAGCAGTTCTTC. Its translation: CASRPGTDSYNEQFF.

J is TRBJ1-3 and V is TRBV7-2; D gene ambiguous. The ends were cut back, 4 bases at V and 1 base at J, with 11 bases in the middle. Germline V CDR1 and CDR2: SGHTA, FQGNSA. The CDR3 totals 15 residues. The CDR3: CASSSRLLSGNTIYF. The CDR3 bases are TGTGCCAGCAGCTCACGACTGCTTTCTGGAAACACCATATATTTT.

The chain has TRBV11-1 and TRBJ2-1; 9 nucleotides agree with TRBD1. The germline CDR1 and CDR2 sequences are SGHAT and FQDESV (reference sequence). V shed 6 bases, J shed 10 bases, and the junction held 13 bases outside the gene matches. The CDR3 covers 15 residues. This chain's CDR3 is CASRSGTGPPGEQFF. The DNA for the CDR3 is TGTGCCAGCAGATCCGGGACAGGGCCGCCGGGGGAGCAGTTCTTC.

The rearrangement joins TRBV5-1 to TRBJ2-1; 11 bases agree with TRBD2. The CDR3 has 18 residues. The germline gives CDR1 SGHRS, CDR2 YFSETQ. With V trimmed by 3 bases and J by 10 bases, 18 bases remained unmatched. The CDR3 loop reads CASSSGQGGTSGGIEQFF. The CDR3 DNA is TGCGCCAGCAGCTCCGGACAGGGCGGAACTAGCGGGGGTATCGAGCAGTTCTTC.

This clone has a handful of counts. The chain recombines TRBV15 with TRBJ2-1, with D possibly matching TRBD2 (5 bases). Trimming removed 7 bases from V and 4 bases from J, with 14 bases in between. Germline V gene lookup returns CDR1 LNHNV and CDR2 YYDKDF (reference sequence). The CDR3 consists of 14 residues. CDR3 sequence (DNA): TGTGCCACCAAGCGGCTCCCCGAATACAATGAGCAGTTCTTC. As protein: CATKRLPEYNEQFF.

V usage is TRBV28 and J usage is TRBJ2-2; no clear D gene. Germline assignment: CDR1 MDHEN and CDR2 SYDVKM. V lost 6 bases and J 7 bases, leaving 18 bases between the germline ends. The CDR3 has 15 residues. The CDR3 reads CASSPRKRSGGELFF. CDR3 nucleotides: TGTGCCAGCAGCCCGCGCAAGCGCTCGGGCGGGGAGCTGTTTTTT.

The chain links TRBV11-2 to TRBJ2-7, with no clear D. The CDR3 contains 15 residues. V shed 0 bases and J shed 0 bases, with 9 bases lying between them. Looked up from germline, CDR1 is SGHAT and CDR2 is FQNNGV. The CDR3 DNA is TGTGCCAGCAGCTTAGATTCTAGAGGCTCCTACGAGCAGTACTTC. Its protein is CASSLDSRGSYEQYF.